The present T cell receptor beta chain was sequenced within a study of cytomegalovirus exposure and HLA in healthy donors. With 60 Vbeta and 13 Jbeta primers, the PCR was carried out. Assay used: immunoSEQ multiplex PCR; TCRdb lists only in-frame clones, some missing. This table holds about 140,000 clones, 60% to 85% found once. The CDR3 is 14 amino acids. Germline V CDR1 and CDR2: MNHEY, SMNVEV (reference sequence). V lost 6 bases, J lost 6 bases, and 17 bases lay in between. The clonotype originates from a man between 18 and 35 years old in good health and CMV-seronegative. Sequencing used PBMCs. This chain links TRBV27 with TRBJ1-2; D unresolved. Here the CDR3 DNA reads TGTGCCAGCAGCTGGACGGCGGGCTTAAATGGCTACACCTTC. Translating gives CASSWTAGLNGYTF.